This T cell receptor (beta chain) was captured in a study of T cells after yellow fever vaccination. CDR3 length equals 12 residues. Germline V CDR1 and CDR2: KGHSH, LQKENI. V lost 5 bases and J 6 bases, leaving 10 bases between the germline ends. This clonotype was seen only once. TCRdb fed the 5' RACE reads into MiXCR, producing one record per CDR3 protein. The sample holds more than 450,000 distinct CDR3 sequences, roughly a fifth seen once. This material consisted of PBMCs, taken 21 days after the first yellow fever vaccination. This chain connects TRBV18 to TRBJ1-2; maybe TRBD1 (6 bases). The TCR sequence derives from a man aged 18 to 30 who received the YFV17D yellow fever vaccine. CDR3 coding DNA: TGTGCCAGCTCATCGAACAGGGATGGCTACACCTTC. It encodes CASSSNRDGYTF. Filled out from reference TRBV18 and TRBJ1-2, the complete variable domain reads NAGVMQNPRHLVRRRGQEARLRCSPMKGHSHVYWYRQLPEEGLKFMVYLQKENIIDESGMPKERFSAEFPKEGPSILRIQQVVRGDSAAYFCASSSNRDGYTFGSGTRLTVV.